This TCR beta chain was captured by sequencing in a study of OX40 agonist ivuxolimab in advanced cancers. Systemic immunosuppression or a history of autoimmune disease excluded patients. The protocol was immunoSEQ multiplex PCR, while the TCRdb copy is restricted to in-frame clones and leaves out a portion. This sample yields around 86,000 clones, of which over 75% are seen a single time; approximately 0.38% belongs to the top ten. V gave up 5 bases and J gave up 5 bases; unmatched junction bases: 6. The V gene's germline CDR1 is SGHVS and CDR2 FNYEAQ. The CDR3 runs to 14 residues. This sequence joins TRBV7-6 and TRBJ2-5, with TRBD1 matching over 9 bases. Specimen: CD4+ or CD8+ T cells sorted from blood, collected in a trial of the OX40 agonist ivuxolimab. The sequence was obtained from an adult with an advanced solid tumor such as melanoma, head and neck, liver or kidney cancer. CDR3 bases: TGTGCCAGCAGCGTAACCGGGACAGGGGAGACCCAGTACTTC. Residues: CASSVTGTGETQYF. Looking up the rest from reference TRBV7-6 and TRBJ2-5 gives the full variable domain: GAGVSQSPRYKVTKRGQDVALRCDPISGHVSLYWYRQALGQGPEFLTYFNYEAQQDKSGLPNDRFSAERPEGSISTLTIQRTEQRDSAMYRCASSVTGTGETQYFGPGTRLLVL.